This T cell receptor (beta chain) was identified during a study of regulatory dendritic cells for organ transplantation. FACS sorted CD4+ or CD8+ T cells into CD45RA+ naive and CD45RO+ memory. Remarks on this clone: Its antigen is unidentified.

Clones were sequenced by immunoSEQ multiplex PCR, and TCRdb holds only the in-frame ones, with some missing. Of 21,000 or so clones in the sample, 74% were seen once. Study-wide results and caveats: Mature dendritic cells appeared to drive more memory CD8+ clonal expansion than regulatory ones.

Sequenced: memory CD4+ T cells from blood. Subset in this sample: CD45RO+ memory T cells. The sequence was collected from a human donor in good health.

CDR3 amino acids: CSVAIQGSDEQYF. As DNA, the CDR3 is TGCAGCGTTGCCATACAGGGGTCCGACGAGCAGTACTTC. This chain links TRBV29-1 with TRBJ2-7; 7 bases are shared with TRBD1. Germline V gene lookup returns CDR1 SQVTM and CDR2 ANQGSEA. This CDR3 spans 13 amino acids. Unmatched junction bases numbered 8, after V lost 4 bases and J lost 5 bases.